This TCR beta chain stems from a study of OX40 agonist ivuxolimab in advanced cancers. On this clone itself: What it binds is unknown.

Study results and limitations: CD8+ T cells showed, on average, more clonal expansion than CD4+ cells.

Only in-frame clones appear in the TCRdb table, and some are missing; sequencing was by immunoSEQ multiplex PCR. Of 30,000 to 40,000 clones listed, roughly 85% are singletons. Autoimmune disease history or systemic immunosuppression led to patient exclusion. The receptor comes from an adult with an advanced solid tumor such as melanoma, head and neck, liver or kidney cancer. The source material was CD4+ or CD8+ T cells sorted from blood, sampled in a trial of the OX40 agonist ivuxolimab.

CDR3: CASSLAGTSGDHEQYF. In DNA form, the CDR3 reads TGTGCCAGCAGCTTAGCAGGGACTAGCGGGGACCACGAGCAGTACTTC. V and J are TRBV7-6 and TRBJ2-7; TRBD2 matches at 13 bases. The CDR3 sequence is 16 residues long. Per germline, CDR1 SGHVS and CDR2 FNYEAQ. The J segment lost 5 bases and the V segment lost 0 bases, leaving 4 bases of the junction unmatched.